This T cell receptor beta chain stems from a study of identical twins. Study outcomes and limitations: Within cord blood, abundant beta clonotypes carried fewer insertions, but memory repertoires showed no such trend.

For this clonotype: The antigen is undetermined.

A universal primer site was created by template switching, with the cDNA bearing unique molecular identifiers. TCRdb reanalysed the 5' RACE reads using MiXCR and keeps one entry per CDR3 protein. The sample shows 460,000 or so distinct CDR3 sequences, 13% to 15% of them seen only once. This CDR3 comprises 12 residues. V was cut by 0 bases and J by 10 bases, with 7 bases left in between. CDR1 is LNHNV and CDR2 is YYDKDF in the germline V gene (reference sequence). The sample was also reused in another study, on yellow fever vaccine responses in identical twins. As reported in that work: Reportedly, the response of twins' T cells to the vaccine seemed partly convergent, partly personalized.

The chain links TRBV15 to TRBJ2-1; D unresolved. The specimen was CD4+ T cells sorted from blood. This clonotype was obtained from a woman younger than 30 in good health. CDR3 sequence reads: CATSRDQREQFF. The CDR3 DNA sequence: TGTGCCACCAGCAGAGATCAGAGGGAGCAGTTCTTC.